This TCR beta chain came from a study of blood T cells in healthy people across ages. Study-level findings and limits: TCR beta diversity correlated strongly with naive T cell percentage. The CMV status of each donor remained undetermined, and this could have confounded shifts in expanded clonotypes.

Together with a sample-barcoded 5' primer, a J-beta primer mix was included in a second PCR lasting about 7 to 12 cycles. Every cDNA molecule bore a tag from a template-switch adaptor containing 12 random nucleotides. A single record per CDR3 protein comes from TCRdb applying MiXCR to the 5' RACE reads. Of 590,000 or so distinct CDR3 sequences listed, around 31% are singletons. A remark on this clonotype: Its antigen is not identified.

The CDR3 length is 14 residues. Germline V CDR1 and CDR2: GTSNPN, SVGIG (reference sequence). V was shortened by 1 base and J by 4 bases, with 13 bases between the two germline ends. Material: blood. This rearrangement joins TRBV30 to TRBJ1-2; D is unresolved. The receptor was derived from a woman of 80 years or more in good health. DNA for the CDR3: TGTGCCTGGAGTGGAGTCAGCCGTTCCTATGGCTACACCTTC. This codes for CAWSGVSRSYGYTF. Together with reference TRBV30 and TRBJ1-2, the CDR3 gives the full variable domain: SQTIHQWPATLVQPVGSPLSLECTVEGTSNPNLYWYRQAAGRGLQLLFYSVGIGQISSEVPQNLSASRPQDRQFILSSKKLLLSDSGFYLCAWSGVSRSYGYTFGSGTRLTVV.